This record concerns one TCR beta chain sequence. The antigen is not known. The sample belongs to a study of cytomegalovirus exposure and HLA in healthy donors. The study's findings and limits: Among immune exposure information, only CMV serostatus was available. According to an earlier analysis, most TCR beta V segments yielded productive rearrangements about 87% or about 30% of the time. TCR beta V- and J-gene trimming, according to a later analysis, was linked to a missense DCLRE1C variant.

This CDR3 comprises 14 residues. Per the germline V gene, CDR1 is KGHSH and CDR2 is LQKENI. Deletions cut 3 bases from V and 2 bases from J, with 5 bases between. Primers for the PCR totalled 60 Vbeta and 13 Jbeta. Sequencing was performed with immunoSEQ multiplex PCR; in TCRdb, only in-frame clones are kept and a portion is missing. The sample comprises roughly 140,000 clones, 65% to 80% of which are singletons, and under 2% rests with the top ten. The genes are TRBV18 and TRBJ2-6; no definite D call. The sequence was collected from a woman in her 40s in good health and CMV-seronegative. The specimen sequenced was PBMCs. In DNA form, the CDR3 reads TGTGCCAGCTCACCCTCCCCTGGGGCCAACGTCCTGACTTTC. Protein product: CASSPSPGANVLTF.